This TCR beta chain originates from a study of T-cell reconstitution after alpha-beta-depleted transplantation in children. The authors prepared the TCRbeta library with unique molecular identifiers. One entry per CDR3 protein results from TCRdb running MiXCR on the PCR reads. The sample records about 360,000 distinct CDR3 sequences, approximately 12% being singletons. The table lists this clonotype with a few counts. The sequence was collected from a human donor who donated a stem cell graft to a child with Fanconi anemia. The sample here was PBMCs, taken from the stem cell graft.

The chain's CDR3 is CASSVGVGLANYGYTF. CDR3 nucleotide sequence: TGTGCCAGCAGCGTAGGGGTTGGGTTGGCAAACTATGGCTACACCTTC. V and J are TRBV9 and TRBJ1-2; D not resolved. The CDR3 is 16 residues long. Looked up from germline, CDR1 is SGDLS and CDR2 is YYNGEE. V gave up 0 bases and J gave up 2 bases, with 14 bases separating them.